Presented here are 23 T cell receptor beta chains from one specimen sequenced in a study of shared clonotypes between healthy human individuals. Data came from immunoSEQ multiplex PCR; TCRdb stores just in-frame clones and leaves some out. The sample contains hundreds of thousands of clones, roughly 97% of which appear only once. Sequences were obtained from naive CD4+ T cells sorted from blood. Stated subset: CD45RA+ positively selected. These receptors all stem from a woman aged 25-40 years in good health.

CDR3 nucleotides: TGCAGCGCCATGGGGTCTACGGACACTGAAGCTTTCTTT. Its translation is CSAMGSTDTEAFF. The chain links TRBV29-1 to TRBJ1-1; unclear D gene. The CDR3 is 13 amino acids. The V gene's germline CDR1 is SQVTM and CDR2 ANQGSEA. V was cut by 7 bases and J by 3 bases, with 15 bases left in between.

Remarks on this clone: Other DNA sequences from this sample encode an identical CDR3 as well. V usage is TRBV20-1 and J usage is TRBJ2-5; unclear D gene. The length of the CDR3 is 11 residues. With 1 base removed from V and 5 bases from J, the gap between germline ends came to 5 bases. In germline, CDR1 is DFQATT, CDR2 SNEGSKA (reference sequence). CDR3 in DNA: TGCAGTGCTAGAGGGTGGGAGACCCAGTACTTC. This codes for CSARGWETQYF.

The V call is TRBV28, the J call TRBJ2-6; possibly TRBD1 for D (5 bases). V shed 2 bases and J shed 4 bases, with 12 bases lying between them. Germline V gives CDR1 MDHEN, CDR2 SYDVKM. The CDR3 sequence is 16 residues long. The CDR3, as DNA: TGTGCCAGCAGTTTAATAGGGGCAGCGGGGGCCAACGTCCTGACTTTC. Amino acid sequence: CASSLIGAAGANVLTF.

The chain employs TRBV5-1 and TRBJ1-5; D not certain. There are 14 residues in the CDR3. V was clipped by 4 bases and J by 5 bases, with 13 bases between them. CDR1 is SGHRS, CDR2 YFSETQ, per germline. In DNA form, the CDR3 reads TGCGCCAGCAGCGAGATAGGTGGGGATCAGCCCCAGCATTTT. Encoded protein: CASSEIGGDQPQHF.

This clone appeared a single time. The rearrangement links TRBV6-5 to TRBJ2-4; no reliable D call. The germline V gene has CDR1 MNHEY and CDR2 SVGAGI. Trimming left V 0 bases short and J 2 bases short, with 5 bases between. CDR3 length: 14 residues. The chain's CDR3 is CASSYSGSKNIQYF. Written as DNA, the CDR3 is TGTGCCAGCAGTTACTCGGGGTCCAAAAACATTCAGTACTTC.

J is TRBJ1-5 and V is TRBV20-1; unclear D gene. This CDR3 has 11 amino acids. Germline V lookup: CDR1 DFQATT, CDR2 SNEGSKA (reference sequence). Trimming cost V 6 bases and J 8 bases, with 11 bases left between them. Here the CDR3 reads CSAAPGEPQHF. The CDR3 DNA reads TGCAGTGCCGCTCCCGGAGAGCCCCAGCATTTT.

CDR3 sequence reads: CASSPPSGVAPGYTF. CDR3 sequence (DNA): TGTGCCAGCTCACCACCCTCCGGGGTCGCACCGGGCTACACCTTC. V usage is TRBV18 and J usage is TRBJ1-2; no firm D call. This CDR3 comprises 15 residues. Germline CDR1 reads KGHSH; CDR2 reads LQKENI. V lost 0 bases and J lost 8, with 16 bases in between. Supplemented by reference TRBV18 and TRBJ1-2, the full variable domain reads NAGVMQNPRHLVRRRGQEARLRCSPMKGHSHVYWYRQLPEEGLKFMVYLQKENIIDESGMPKERFSAEFPKEGPSILRIQQVVRGDSAAYFCASSPPSGVAPGYTFGSGTRLTVV.

The V call is TRBV19, the J call TRBJ1-6; possible D gene TRBD1, 6 bases. Trimming took 3 bases from V and 7 from J, leaving 10 bases between them. Germline values: CDR1 LNHDA, CDR2 SQIVND (reference sequence). CDR3 length: 14 amino acids. The CDR3, as DNA: TGTGCCAGTAGTATGGACAGATTCAATTCACCCCTCCACTTT. It encodes CASSMDRFNSPLHF.

V and J are TRBV5-6 and TRBJ2-1; D possibly corresponds to TRBD2 (6 bases). V lost 4 bases and J 0 bases, leaving 20 bases between the germline ends. This CDR3 spans 18 amino acids. Germline CDR1 reads SGHDT; CDR2 reads YYEEEE. The CDR3 sequence is CASSRRVSGWSSYNEQFF. The CDR3 bases are TGTGCCAGCAGCCGTCGTGTTAGCGGATGGAGCTCCTACAATGAGCAGTTCTTC.

The rearrangement uses TRBV5-1 and TRBJ2-5; the match to TRBD2 covers 8 bases. The CDR3 is 16 amino acids. J lost 5 bases, V lost 4 bases, and 13 bases had no gene match. Germline loops: CDR1 SGHRS, CDR2 YFSETQ. The CDR3 DNA reads as TGCGCCAGCAGCCCAGCGACCCAAGCGGGAGCCGAGACCCAGTACTTC. It translates to CASSPATQAGAETQYF.

The chain recombines TRBV5-8 with TRBJ2-1; 9 bases map to TRBD2. Germline-derived CDR1 and CDR2 are SGHTS and YDEGEE. The CDR3 totals 16 residues. J lost 8 bases, V lost 4 bases, and 13 bases had no gene match. CDR3 sequence: CASSNGVIAGVYEQFF. CDR3 coding DNA: TGTGCCAGCAGCAACGGGGTGATAGCGGGAGTCTATGAGCAGTTCTTC. Using reference TRBV5-8 and TRBJ2-1 for the parts outside the CDR3, the full variable domain is EAGVTQSPTHLIKTRGQQATLRCSPISGHTSVYWYQQALGLGLQFLLWYDEGEERNRGNFPPRFSGRQFPNYSSELNVNALELEDSALYLCASSNGVIAGVYEQFFGPGTRLTVL.

V and J are TRBV6-1 and TRBJ2-1; TRBD2 might be the D (6 bases). CDR3 length equals 17 residues. Germline CDR1 is MNHNS and CDR2 is SASEGT. Trimming left V 3 bases short and J 0 bases short, with 15 bases between. The CDR3 is CASSDYLSGVSYNEQFF. In DNA form, the CDR3 reads TGTGCCAGCAGTGACTACCTTAGCGGAGTCTCCTACAATGAGCAGTTCTTC.

The rearrangement joins TRBV10-3 to TRBJ2-7, with 10 bases aligning to TRBD1. The V and J ends lost 4 bases and 6 bases, in that order; junction bases with no gene match: 6. The CDR3 is 14 residues long. From germline, CDR1 is ENHRY and CDR2 SYGVKD. In DNA, the CDR3 is TGTGCCATCAGTGGCTCCGGGACAGGGGTCGAGCAGTACTTC. Amino acid sequence: CAISGSGTGVEQYF.

The rearrangement links TRBV21-1 to TRBJ2-2; no DNA check was done on the table's D call, TRBD2. TRBV21-1 is annotated as a pseudogene. The CDR3 has 14 residues. DNA of the CDR3: TGTGCCGTTTATAGCGGGAGAAGGACCGGGGAGCTGTTTTTT. It encodes CAVYSGRRTGELFF.

The genes are TRBV27 and TRBJ2-2; possible D gene TRBD2, 5 bases. The V and J ends lost 2 bases and 0 bases respectively, with 7 bases between them. Germline-derived CDR1 and CDR2 are MNHEY and SMNVEV (reference sequence). The CDR3 covers 15 residues. In DNA form, the CDR3 reads TGTGCCAGCAGTTTACAGCGGACGAACACCGGGGAGCTGTTTTTT. Its translation: CASSLQRTNTGELFF.

V gene TRBV19 combines with J gene TRBJ1-1, with 10 bases matching TRBD1. J gave up 0 bases and V 5 bases, and 6 bases lay outside the gene matches. Germline V gives CDR1 LNHDA, CDR2 SQIVND (reference sequence). The length of the CDR3 is 16 residues. CDR3 loop: CASSLRQGAMNTEAFF. CDR3 DNA: TGTGCCAGTAGTTTAAGACAGGGGGCCATGAACACTGAAGCTTTCTTT.

J is TRBJ1-2 and V is TRBV28, with 7 bases identical to TRBD1. V lost 5 bases, J lost 4 bases, and 10 bases stayed unmatched. CDR1 and CDR2 from the germline V gene are MDHEN and SYDVKM. The CDR3 runs to 15 residues. The CDR3 loop is CASSPPTGNGYGYTF. For the CDR3, the DNA is TGTGCCAGCAGTCCGCCGACAGGGAACGGCTATGGCTACACCTTC.

The J gene is TRBJ2-1, the V gene TRBV5-1; 14 nucleotides align to TRBD2. CDR1 is SGHRS and CDR2 is YFSETQ in the germline V gene. Germline trimming cut 0 bases from V and 7 bases from J; bases unmatched to any gene: 3. CDR3 length: 16 residues. CDR3 coding DNA: TGCGCCAGCAGCTTGGCAGGACTAGCGGGAGGAAATGAGCAGTTCTTC. Translated: CASSLAGLAGGNEQFF.

V and J are TRBV6-5 and TRBJ2-1, with TRBD2 matching over 12 bases. The germline gives CDR1 MNHEY, CDR2 SVGAGI. CDR3 length: 16 residues. V dropped 4 bases and J dropped 5; count of bases not matched to a gene: 6. Here the CDR3 DNA reads TGTGCCAGCAGTTCTCGACTAGCGGGAGCGAACAATGAGCAGTTCTTC. It is translated as CASSSRLAGANNEQFF.

V and J are TRBV5-4 and TRBJ2-5; 8 bases are a match to TRBD2. Losses at the gene ends were 4 bases for V and 1 base for J; bases not matched to a gene: 3. Germline V gene data show CDR1 as SGHNT and CDR2 as YYREEE (reference sequence). CDR3 length equals 14 residues. The CDR3 protein is CASSRSGSQETQYF. In DNA, the CDR3 is TGTGCCAGCAGCCGCAGCGGGAGCCAAGAGACCCAGTACTTC.

The genes are TRBV28 and TRBJ1-2, with TRBD1 matching over 7 bases. CDR1 MDHEN and CDR2 SYDVKM come from the germline V gene. The CDR3 is 14 amino acids. The trim removed 6 bases at V and 6 bases at J, leaving 10 bases unmatched. CDR3 sequence: CASSTPTGIHGYTF. As DNA, the CDR3 is TGTGCCAGCAGCACCCCGACAGGGATACATGGCTACACCTTC.

This clone has a single count. The chain carries TRBV19 and TRBJ2-2; D call uncertain. Per the germline V gene, CDR1 is LNHDA and CDR2 is SQIVND (reference sequence). The CDR3 totals 13 residues. Trimming took 3 bases from V and 8 from J, leaving 10 bases between them. CDR3 in amino acids: CASSIAAVGELFF. In nucleotides, the CDR3 is TGTGCCAGTAGTATCGCGGCAGTGGGGGAGCTGTTTTTT.

The chain joins TRBV4-1 to TRBJ2-5, with TRBD1 as a possible D gene (6 bases). Germline CDR1 is MGHRA and CDR2 is YSYEKL. This CDR3 comprises 13 residues. The V end lost 5 bases, the J end lost 4 bases, and 11 bases lay between the germline ends. CDR3 nucleotides: TGCGCCAGCAGCGAGGGGGTTGCAGAGACCCAGTACTTC. This gives the protein CASSEGVAETQYF.